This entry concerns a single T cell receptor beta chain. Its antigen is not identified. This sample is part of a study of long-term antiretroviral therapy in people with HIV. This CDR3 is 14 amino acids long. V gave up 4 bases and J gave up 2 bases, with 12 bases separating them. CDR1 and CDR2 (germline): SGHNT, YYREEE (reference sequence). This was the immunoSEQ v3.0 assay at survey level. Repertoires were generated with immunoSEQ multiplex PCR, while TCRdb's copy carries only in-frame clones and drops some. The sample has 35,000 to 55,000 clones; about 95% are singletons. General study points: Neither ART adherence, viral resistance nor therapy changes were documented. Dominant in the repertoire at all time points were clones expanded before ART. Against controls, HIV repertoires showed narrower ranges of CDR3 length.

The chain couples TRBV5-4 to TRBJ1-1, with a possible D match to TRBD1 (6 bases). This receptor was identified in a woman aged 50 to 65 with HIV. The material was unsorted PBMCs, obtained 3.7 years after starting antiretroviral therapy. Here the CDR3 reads CASSKLQGNTEAFF. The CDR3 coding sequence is TGTGCCAGCAGCAAACTACAGGGAAACACTGAAGCTTTCTTT.